This T cell receptor (beta chain) was identified during a study of beta chain features in type 1 diabetes. The whole isolated RNA underwent reverse transcription, so sequencing captured expressed TCRB transcripts. Using immunoSEQ multiplex PCR, the repertoire was profiled, and TCRdb retains in-frame clones only, with some absent. The sample consists of about 360,000 clones, roughly 13% of them appearing once. Points from the study as a whole: Moderate but significant shortening of TCRB CDR3s was recorded in all four CD4+ subsets from Type 1 diabetes patients.

The CDR3 consists of 14 residues. Germline V gene lookup returns CDR1 MGHDK and CDR2 SYGVNS. With 1 base removed from V and 4 bases from J, the gap between germline ends came to 10 bases. On this clone itself: Its antigen remains unknown.

The clonotype comes from a man in his late teens or twenties in good health. The chain couples TRBV25-1 to TRBJ2-5; D is possibly TRBD2 (6 bases). The sequenced material came from naive CD4+ T cells from blood. CDR3 nucleotides: TGTGCCAGCAGTGAATCCGGGAGCCGAGAGACCCAGTACTTC. Its translation: CASSESGSRETQYF.